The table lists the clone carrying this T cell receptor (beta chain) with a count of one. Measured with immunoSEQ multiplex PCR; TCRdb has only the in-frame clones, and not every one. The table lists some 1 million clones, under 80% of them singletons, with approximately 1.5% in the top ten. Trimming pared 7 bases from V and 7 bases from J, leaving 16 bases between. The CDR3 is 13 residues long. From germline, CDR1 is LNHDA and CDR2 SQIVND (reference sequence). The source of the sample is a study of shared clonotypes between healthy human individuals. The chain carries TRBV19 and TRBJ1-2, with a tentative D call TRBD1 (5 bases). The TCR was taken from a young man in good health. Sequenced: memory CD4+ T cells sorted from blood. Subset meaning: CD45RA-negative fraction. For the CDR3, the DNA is TGTGCCAGTACAGGGCGGTCATTGTTTGGCTACACCTTC. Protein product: CASTGRSLFGYTF.